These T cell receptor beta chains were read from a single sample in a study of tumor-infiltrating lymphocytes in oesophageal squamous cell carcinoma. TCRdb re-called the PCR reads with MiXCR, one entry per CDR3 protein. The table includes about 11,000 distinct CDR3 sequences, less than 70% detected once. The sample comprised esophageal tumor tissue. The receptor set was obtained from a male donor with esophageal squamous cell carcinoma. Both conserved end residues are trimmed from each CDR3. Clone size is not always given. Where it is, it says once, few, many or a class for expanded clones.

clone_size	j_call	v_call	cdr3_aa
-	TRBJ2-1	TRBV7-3	ASSQRGSSYNEQF
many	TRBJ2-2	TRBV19	ASSTRGTGELF
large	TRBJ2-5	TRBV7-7	ASSPRLAGVETQY
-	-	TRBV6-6	ASSNSGYEQY
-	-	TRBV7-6	ASSLGQGGGEQF
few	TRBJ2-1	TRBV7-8	ASSLDLGTYNEQF
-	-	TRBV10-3	AITSDGEQY
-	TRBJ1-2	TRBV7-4	ASSLGQGREYGYT
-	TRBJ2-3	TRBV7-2	ASSFAGAADTQY
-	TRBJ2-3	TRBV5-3	ASSLQREIADTQY
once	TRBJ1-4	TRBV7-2	ASRLSGSTNEKLF
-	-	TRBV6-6	ASISVYNEQF
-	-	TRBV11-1	ASSSGAYEQY
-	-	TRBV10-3	AIKGGSGNEQF
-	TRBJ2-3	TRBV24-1	ATSDPDRVLF
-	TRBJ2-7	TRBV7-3	ASSLARDNEQY
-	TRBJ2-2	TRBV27	ASSRMEGYTGELF
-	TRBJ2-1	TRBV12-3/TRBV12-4	ASKLGTSASYEQF
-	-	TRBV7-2	ASSLVAGGQETQY
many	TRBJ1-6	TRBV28	ASSLGRAGAPLH
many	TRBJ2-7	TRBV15	ATSRDSTSRTYEQY
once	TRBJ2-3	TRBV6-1	ASSEGVLTDTQY
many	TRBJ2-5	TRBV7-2	ASSLVLQETQY
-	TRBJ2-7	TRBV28	ASSSLSRGGYNEQY
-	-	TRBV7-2	ASTQAQGGSEQF
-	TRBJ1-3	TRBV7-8	ASSVGIPRSGNTIY
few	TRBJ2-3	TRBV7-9	ASSLAGRGSFTDTQY
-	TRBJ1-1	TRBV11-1	ASSISGRNTEAF
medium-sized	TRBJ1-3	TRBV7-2	ASSLYRFSGNTIY
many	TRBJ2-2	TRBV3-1	ASSQGGGTGELF
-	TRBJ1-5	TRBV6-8	ASTVDSSDQPQH
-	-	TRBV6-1	ASSPTRSGLNNYEQY
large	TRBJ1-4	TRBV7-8	ASSLGAGLEKLF
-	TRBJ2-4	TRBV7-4	ASSLAQNTDTQY
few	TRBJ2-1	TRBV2	ASSQAGVQYNEQF
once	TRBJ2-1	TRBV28	ASSPHGGGSNEQF
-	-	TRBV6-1	ASSDTDRFGYNEQF
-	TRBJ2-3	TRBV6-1	ASRAGTSDPDTQY
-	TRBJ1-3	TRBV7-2	ASSSGRRNTIY
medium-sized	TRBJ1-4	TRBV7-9	ASSLIWGEKLF
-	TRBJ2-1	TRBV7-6	ASSLVGGPYNEQF
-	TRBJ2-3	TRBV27	ASSLRATGTDTQY
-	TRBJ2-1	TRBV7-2	ASSLGQYEQF
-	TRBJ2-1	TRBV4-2	ASSQAGLAIRFSLVVSPHRREF
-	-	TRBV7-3	ASSPQAGGPEQY
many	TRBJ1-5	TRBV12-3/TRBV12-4	ATSGQEQPQH
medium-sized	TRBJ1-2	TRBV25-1	ASSETLGSYGYT
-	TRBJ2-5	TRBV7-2	ASSLVPGSDSPLH
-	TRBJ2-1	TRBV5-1	ASSLDYSAEQF
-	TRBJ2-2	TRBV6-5	ASSYSGGGRYTGELF
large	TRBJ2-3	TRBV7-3	ASSAGGTDTQY
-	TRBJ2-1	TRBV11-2	ASRRGAGGPNEQF
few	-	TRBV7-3	ASSATTLETQY
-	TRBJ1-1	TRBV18	ASSLTDMLNTEAF
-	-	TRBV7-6	ASSSSGSGYEQY
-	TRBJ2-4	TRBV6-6	ASSYGGAKNIQY
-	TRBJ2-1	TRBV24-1	ATSDPVVAGDNEQF
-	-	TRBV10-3	AITAEENTEAF
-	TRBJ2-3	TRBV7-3	ASSLWGADTQY